This TCR beta chain derives from a study of siplizumab effects on memory and regulatory T cells. The CDR3 runs to 17 residues. The ends lost 0 bases at V and 0 bases at J; junction bases unmatched: 3. Germline V gene lookup returns CDR1 SGHNT and CDR2 YYREEE (reference sequence). On this clone itself: Its matching antigen is unknown.

The method was immunoSEQ multiplex PCR; TCRdb's version includes in-frame clones alone and lacks a portion of them. The top ten clones hold 1.3% of a sample with fewer than 120,000 clones, roughly 90% of them seen once. Study-level results: Greater diversity than memory cells seemed evident in naive T cells, which also appeared to be major alloresponse contributors. With siplizumab, Treg-derived clones averaged roughly 62% of mappable alloreactive CD4+ clones, versus 25% to 30% in controls. The suppressive capacity of proliferating Tregs from siplizumab cultures remained unconfirmed. Researchers could not give a naive or memory phenotype to roughly 75-96% of proliferating CD4+ or CD8+ clones.

Sequenced: CD4+ T cells sorted from blood. The gene calls are TRBV5-4 and TRBJ2-4; 10 bases line up with TRBD1. The sequence was collected from a human donor in good health. The CDR3 nucleotides are TGTGCCAGCAGCTTGGGGGGGACAGGGGTAGCCAAAAACATTCAGTACTTC. Its translation is CASSLGGTGVAKNIQYF.